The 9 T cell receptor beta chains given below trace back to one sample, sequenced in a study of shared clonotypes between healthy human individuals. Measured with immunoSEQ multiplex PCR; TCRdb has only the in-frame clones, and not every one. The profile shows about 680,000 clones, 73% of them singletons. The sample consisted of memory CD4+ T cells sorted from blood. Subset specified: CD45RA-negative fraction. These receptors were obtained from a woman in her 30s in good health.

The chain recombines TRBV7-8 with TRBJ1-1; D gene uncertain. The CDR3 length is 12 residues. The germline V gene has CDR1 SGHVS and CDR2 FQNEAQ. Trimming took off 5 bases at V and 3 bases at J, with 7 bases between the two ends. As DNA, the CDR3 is TGTGCCAGCAGCCGGAGGGACACTGAAGCTTTCTTT. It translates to CASSRRDTEAFF.

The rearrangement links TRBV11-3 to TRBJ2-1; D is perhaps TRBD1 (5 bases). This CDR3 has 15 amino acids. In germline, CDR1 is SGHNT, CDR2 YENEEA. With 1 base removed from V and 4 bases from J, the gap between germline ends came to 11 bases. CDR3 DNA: TGTGCCAGCAGCTTAGGGGCAGGGTCGTACAATGAGCAGTTCTTC. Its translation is CASSLGAGSYNEQFF.

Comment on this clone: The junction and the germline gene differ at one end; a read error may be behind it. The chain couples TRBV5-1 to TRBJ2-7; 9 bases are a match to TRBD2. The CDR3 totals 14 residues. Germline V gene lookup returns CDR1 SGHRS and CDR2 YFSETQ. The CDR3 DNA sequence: TGCGCCAGCAGCTCCCTCAGGACTAGCGCGCAGCGGGGCTTC. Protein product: CASSSLRTSAQRGF.

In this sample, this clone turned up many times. The CDR3 bases are TGTGCCAGCAGTGATGAATTTTATGGCTACACCTTC. Amino acids: CASSDEFYGYTF. The chain carries TRBV28 and TRBJ1-2, with D unclear. Germline V CDR1 and CDR2: MDHEN, SYDVKM. CDR3 size: 12 residues. The germline V and J ends were trimmed by 5 bases and 5 bases, with 9 bases remaining between them.

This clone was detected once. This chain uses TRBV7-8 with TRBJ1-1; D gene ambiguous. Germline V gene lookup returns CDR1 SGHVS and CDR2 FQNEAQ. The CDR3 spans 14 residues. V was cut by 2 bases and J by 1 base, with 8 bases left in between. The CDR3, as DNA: TGTGCCAGCAGCTTACCAAACCGGAACACTGAAGCTTTCTTT. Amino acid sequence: CASSLPNRNTEAFF.

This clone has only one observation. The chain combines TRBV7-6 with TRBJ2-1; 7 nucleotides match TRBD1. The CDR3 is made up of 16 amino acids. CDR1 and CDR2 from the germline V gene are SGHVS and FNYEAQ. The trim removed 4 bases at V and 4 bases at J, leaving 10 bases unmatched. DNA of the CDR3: TGTGCCAGCAGCTACGACCGGCAGGGGGTTTACAATGAGCAGTTCTTC. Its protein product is CASSYDRQGVYNEQFF.

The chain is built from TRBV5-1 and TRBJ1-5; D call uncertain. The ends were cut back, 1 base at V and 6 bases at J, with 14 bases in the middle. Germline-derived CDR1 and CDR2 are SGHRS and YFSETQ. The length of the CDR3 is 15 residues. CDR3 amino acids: CASSLSIGLGQPQHF. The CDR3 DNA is TGCGCCAGCAGCTTGAGTATCGGGTTGGGTCAGCCCCAGCATTTT.

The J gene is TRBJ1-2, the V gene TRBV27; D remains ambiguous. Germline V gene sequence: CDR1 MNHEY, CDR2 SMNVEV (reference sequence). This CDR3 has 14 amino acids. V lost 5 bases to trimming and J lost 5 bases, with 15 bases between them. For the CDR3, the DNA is TGTGCCAGCAGTCTTCAAGGTTACGGGTATGGCTACACCTTC. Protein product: CASSLQGYGYGYTF.

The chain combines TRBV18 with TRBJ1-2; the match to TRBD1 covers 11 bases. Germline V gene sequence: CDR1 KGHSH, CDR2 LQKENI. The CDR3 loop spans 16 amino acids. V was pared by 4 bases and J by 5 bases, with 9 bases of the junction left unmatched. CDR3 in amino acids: CASSQPTGTGGYGYTF. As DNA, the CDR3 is TGTGCCAGCTCACAGCCAACCGGGACAGGGGGTTATGGCTACACCTTC.